This entry lists 29 T cell receptor beta chains sequenced from one sample in a study of shared clonotypes between healthy human individuals. Data came from immunoSEQ multiplex PCR; TCRdb stores just in-frame clones and leaves some out. The sample includes more than 400,000 clones, 70% to 80% of them seen just once. Sample: PBMCs. These receptors were obtained from a woman between 40 and 50 years old in good health. Some clones in this sample may be carry-over from other donors' samples.

The sample holds a few counts of this clone. V and J are TRBV6-1 and TRBJ2-7; 9 nucleotides line up with TRBD1. After removal of 2 bases from V and 0 bases from J, the junction contained 2 bases not matched to a gene. The CDR3 runs to 15 residues. Looked up from germline, CDR1 is MNHNS and CDR2 is SASEGT. In DNA form, the CDR3 reads TGTGCCAGCAGTGAATGGGGACAGGGCTCCTACGAGCAGTACTTC. It encodes CASSEWGQGSYEQYF.

The genes are TRBV19 and TRBJ2-1; D remains ambiguous. This CDR3 has 13 amino acids. V lost 4 bases and J lost 10, with 14 bases in between. CDR1 is LNHDA, CDR2 SQIVND, per germline (reference sequence). The CDR3 reads CASSRAELGEQFF. In DNA, the CDR3 is TGTGCCAGTAGTAGGGCAGAGCTTGGAGAGCAGTTCTTC.

The rearrangement uses TRBV6-1 and TRBJ2-7, with 8 bases aligning to TRBD2. The CDR3 loop spans 15 amino acids. With 8 bases clipped from V and 2 bases from J, the junction kept 11 bases outside the gene matches. From germline, CDR1 is MNHNS and CDR2 SASEGT. The CDR3 region is CASGSGGRSTYEQYF. The CDR3 DNA follows: TGTGCCAGCGGTAGCGGCGGGAGGTCCACCTACGAGCAGTACTTC.

The rearrangement joins TRBV30 to TRBJ2-5; TRBD2 matches 11 bases. Germline V CDR1 and CDR2: GTSNPN, SVGIG (reference sequence). V trimming: 2 bases; J trimming: 6 bases; junction bases outside the gene matches: 8. This CDR3 contains 15 residues. CDR3 protein: CAWSTSGSAGKTQYF. Here the CDR3 DNA reads TGTGCCTGGAGTACTAGCGGGAGCGCTGGAAAGACCCAGTACTTC.

This rearrangement joins TRBV11-1 to TRBJ2-7, with 9 bases that match TRBD1. The CDR3 contains 14 residues. V trimming: 4 bases; J trimming: 1 base; junction bases outside the gene matches: 2. CDR1 is SGHAT, CDR2 FQDESV, per germline (reference sequence). CDR3 sequence: CASSSGTGSYEQYF. CDR3 bases: TGTGCCAGCAGCTCCGGGACAGGGTCCTACGAGCAGTACTTC.

The sample holds one count of this clone. Since a much larger clone is just one base distant, this may be a read error. Different DNA sequences within this sample yield the same CDR3. V gene TRBV5-1 combines with J gene TRBJ2-3; 12 bases agree with TRBD2. Looked up from germline, CDR1 is SGHRS and CDR2 is YFSETQ. The CDR3 sequence is 16 residues long. The ends lost 0 bases at V and 1 base at J; junction bases unmatched: 0. CDR3 in amino acids: CASSLGLAGGTDTQYF. The DNA for the CDR3 is TGCGCCAGCAGCTTGGGACTAGCGGGGGGCACAGATACGCAGTATTTT.

This sequence joins TRBV4-1 and TRBJ2-7, with D perhaps matching TRBD1 (6 bases). V was shortened by 1 base and J by 3 bases, with 10 bases between the two germline ends. The V gene's germline CDR1 is MGHRA and CDR2 YSYEKL. This CDR3 has 14 amino acids. CDR3 coding DNA: TGCGCCAGCAGCCAAGGGTCAGGGGACTACGAGCAGTACTTC. It is translated as CASSQGSGDYEQYF.

This clone was seen once. The rearrangement uses TRBV7-2 and TRBJ1-1; D unresolved. The CDR3 totals 15 residues. Germline V lookup: CDR1 SGHTA, CDR2 FQGNSA. Trimming removed 5 bases from V and 1 base from J, with 14 bases in between. DNA for the CDR3: TGTGCCAGCAGCCCTAAAATCTCAGCGAACACTGAAGCTTTCTTT. Its translation is CASSPKISANTEAFF.

Only one count was recorded for this clone. Other DNA sequences in this sample translate to the same CDR3. The J gene is TRBJ2-7, the V gene TRBV5-1; 9 bases agree with TRBD2. Germline V lookup: CDR1 SGHRS, CDR2 YFSETQ. The CDR3 has 15 residues. The junction had 5 bases not matched to a gene; V was cut back by 0 bases and J by 4 bases. CDR3 DNA: TGCGCCAGCAGCTTGGCACTAGCGGGCTCATACGAGCAGTACTTC. Translated, it gives CASSLALAGSYEQYF.

The chain has TRBV5-6 and TRBJ2-2, with 8 positions matching TRBD1. The V gene's germline CDR1 is SGHDT and CDR2 YYEEEE. The CDR3 is 16 residues long. V gave up 0 bases and J gave up 3 bases; unmatched junction bases: 4. CDR3 in DNA: TGTGCCAGCAGCTTGGGACAGGGGCGCTACACCGGGGAGCTGTTTTTT. It codes for CASSLGQGRYTGELFF.

This clone appeared many times. The chain recombines TRBV10-3 with TRBJ2-7; D gene uncertain. CDR1 is ENHRY, CDR2 SYGVKD, per germline. The CDR3 runs to 11 residues. V was clipped by 2 bases and J by 7 bases, with 6 bases between them. Written as DNA, the CDR3 is TGTGCCATCAGTGAGCTGGGAGAGCAGTACTTC. It is translated as CAISELGEQYF.

The table lists this clone with a few counts. V gene TRBV9 combines with J gene TRBJ2-7; tentatively, D is TRBD2 (5 bases). The CDR3 extends over 16 amino acids. The V and J ends lost 1 base and 3 bases respectively, with 17 bases between them. Germline values: CDR1 SGDLS, CDR2 YYNGEE. CDR3 residues: CASSVQEDSRIYEQYF. The CDR3 nucleotides read TGTGCCAGCAGCGTACAGGAGGACTCAAGAATCTACGAGCAGTACTTC.

This chain links TRBV6-5 with TRBJ2-5; 7 positions agree with TRBD2. Germline CDR1 reads MNHEY; CDR2 reads SVGAGI. The CDR3 loop spans 14 amino acids. V lost 8 bases to trimming and J lost 5 bases; unmatched junction nucleotides: 11. CDR3 nucleotides: TGTGCCAGCGGTAGGGGCGGGAGAGGGGAGACCCAGTACTTC. This sequence encodes CASGRGGRGETQYF.

This clone appeared many times. This sequence joins TRBV10-3 and TRBJ2-1; TRBD1 is a possible D gene (6 bases). V was clipped by 5 bases and J by 4 bases, with 15 bases between them. Germline V gene sequence: CDR1 ENHRY, CDR2 SYGVKD. The CDR3 loop spans 15 amino acids. DNA for the CDR3: TGTGCCATCAGTCGTTGGGGGCAGGAATACAATGAGCAGTTCTTC. It yields the protein CAISRWGQEYNEQFF.

This clone was counted only a few times. The rearrangement joins TRBV29-1 to TRBJ2-1; a possible D gene is TRBD2 (7 bases). Trimming left V 4 bases short and J 16 bases short, with 17 bases between. From germline, CDR1 is SQVTM and CDR2 ANQGSEA. The CDR3 has 11 amino acids. CDR3 residues: CSVVDAGAYFF. The DNA for the CDR3 is TGCAGCGTTGTAGACGCGGGGGCGTATTTCTTC.

Only a few counts were recorded for this clone. J is TRBJ1-5 and V is TRBV25-1; TRBD1 is a possible D gene (5 bases). Trimming removed 5 bases from V and 2 bases from J, with 13 bases in between. Per the germline V gene, CDR1 is MGHDK and CDR2 is SYGVNS. This CDR3 contains 15 residues. The CDR3 bases are TGTGCCAGCAGTATCCAGGGCAGGGGCAATCAGCCCCAGCATTTT. Translating it yields CASSIQGRGNQPQHF.

This chain links TRBV19 with TRBJ1-4; the D gene is possibly TRBD1 (5 bases). CDR3 length: 11 amino acids. CDR1 and CDR2 (germline): LNHDA, SQIVND (reference sequence). V was pared by 8 bases and J by 7 bases, with 8 bases between. CDR3 in DNA: TGTGCCAGTCAAGGGGTTGAAAAACTGTTTTTT. Translating gives CASQGVEKLFF.

CDR3 in amino acids: CASSLHPRSYNEQFF. The DNA of the CDR3 is TGTGCCAGCAGCCTCCACCCCCGCTCCTACAATGAGCAGTTCTTC. The chain has TRBV11-2 and TRBJ2-1; D not resolved. The CDR3 sequence is 15 residues long. Germline values: CDR1 SGHAT, CDR2 FQNNGV. Trimming removed 5 bases at V and 0 bases at J, with 11 bases between.

The J gene is TRBJ1-5, the V gene TRBV7-2; maybe TRBD1 (6 bases). Trimming removed 5 bases at V and 2 bases at J, with 13 bases between. In germline, CDR1 is SGHTA, CDR2 FQGNSA. The CDR3 extends over 15 amino acids. Here the CDR3 reads CASSTRGLGNQPQHF. The CDR3 DNA reads as TGTGCCAGCAGCACCAGGGGACTAGGCAATCAGCCCCAGCATTTT.

The rearrangement uses TRBV28 and TRBJ2-7; D possibly corresponds to TRBD2 (6 bases). V dropped 11 bases and J dropped 6 bases, with 23 bases sitting between them. The CDR3 length is 14 residues. Looked up from germline, CDR1 is MDHEN and CDR2 is SYDVKM. The CDR3 sequence: CARPGGNRPCEQYF. The CDR3 region has the DNA TGTGCCCGCCCGGGCGGGAATAGACCCTGCGAGCAGTACTTC.

This clone was picked up many times. The gene calls are TRBV27 and TRBJ2-3; unclear D gene. CDR3 length: 13 amino acids. Trimming took off 4 bases at V and 6 bases at J, with 11 bases between the two ends. From germline, CDR1 is MNHEY and CDR2 SMNVEV (reference sequence). The CDR3 DNA reads as TGTGCCAGCAGTTCCTTAGCAGGCGATACGCAGTATTTT. Translating it yields CASSSLAGDTQYF.

The chain joins TRBV5-4 to TRBJ2-1; no definite D call. Germline CDR1 reads SGHNT; CDR2 reads YYREEE (reference sequence). The CDR3 loop spans 14 amino acids. The germline V and J ends were trimmed by 2 bases and 4 bases, with 10 bases remaining between them. Here the CDR3 reads CASSLTNRYNEQFF. CDR3 DNA: TGTGCCAGCAGCTTAACAAATAGGTACAATGAGCAGTTCTTC.

This clone turned up a few times. This sample includes further DNA sequences coding for the same CDR3. This chain links TRBV2 with TRBJ2-3; D not resolved. CDR3 size: 12 residues. Deletions cut 6 bases from V and 3 bases from J, with 7 bases between. Germline V gene data show CDR1 as SNHLY and CDR2 as FYNNEI. In DNA, the CDR3 is TGTGCCAGCAGGACGGATACAGATACGCAGTATTTT. This codes for CASRTDTDTQYF.

The CDR3 DNA reads as TGTGCCAGTAGTACCAGGACAGGGGATGGGGGCTACACCTTC. Amino acid sequence: CASSTRTGDGGYTF. The chain employs TRBV19 and TRBJ1-2, with 9 bases matching TRBD1. Per the germline V gene, CDR1 is LNHDA and CDR2 is SQIVND (reference sequence). Trimming took 4 bases from V and 8 from J; bases not matched to a gene: 8. The length of the CDR3 is 14 residues.

CDR3 coding DNA: TGTGCCAGCAGTGAAGGGGGAGGGGGCAACTATGGCTACACCTTC. As protein: CASSEGGGGNYGYTF. This chain connects TRBV6-1 to TRBJ1-2; 7 nucleotides line up with TRBD1. Germline V gene lookup returns CDR1 MNHNS and CDR2 SASEGT. J gave up 2 bases and V 1 base, and 4 bases lay outside the gene matches. There are 15 residues in the CDR3.

Concerning this clone itself: Lacking the conserved final phenylalanine or tryptophan, this CDR3 likely reflects a read error. The DNA is omitted, as the CDR3 cannot be located on it reliably, and the CDR3 follows TCRdb's listing. This chain links TRBV28 with TRBJ2-3; the table gives TRBD2 as D, unverified against the DNA. The CDR3 is 13 amino acids in total, end residues counted. Germline V gives CDR1 MDHEN, CDR2 SYDVKM. The CDR3 spells CASSPALAGAPGL.

This clone was counted between two and nine times. The chain links TRBV7-9 to TRBJ2-7; D is possibly TRBD1 or TRBD2 (6 bases each). Trimming left V 5 bases short and J 2 bases short, with 16 bases between. CDR3 length equals 15 residues. Germline V CDR1 and CDR2: SEHNR, FQNEAQ (reference sequence). The CDR3 spells CASSPRPGAAYEQYF. CDR3 nucleotide sequence: TGTGCCAGCAGCCCACGTCCGGGGGCAGCCTACGAGCAGTACTTC.

This chain connects TRBV7-9 to TRBJ1-1, with D unclear. Germline CDR1 is SEHNR and CDR2 is FQNEAQ (reference sequence). The CDR3 totals 13 residues. V was clipped by 2 bases and J by 6 bases, with 10 bases between them. The CDR3 nucleotides are TGTGCCAGCAGCTTACCGACGGCTGCTGAAGCTTTCTTT. It specifies CASSLPTAAEAFF.

CDR3 sequence: CAWRQVVETQYF. CDR3 coding DNA: TGTGCCTGGAGGCAGGTGGTAGAGACCCAGTACTTC. V is TRBV30 and J is TRBJ2-5; unclear D gene. The germline V gene has CDR1 GTSNPN and CDR2 SVGIG (reference sequence). This CDR3 has 12 residues. The V and J ends lost 3 bases and 4 bases respectively, with 9 bases between them. Looking up the rest from reference TRBV30 and TRBJ2-5 gives the full variable domain: SQTIHQWPATLVQPVGSPLSLECTVEGTSNPNLYWYRQAAGRGLQLLFYSVGIGQISSEVPQNLSASRPQDRQFILSSKKLLLSDSGFYLCAWRQVVETQYFGPGTRLLVL.